This TCR beta chain stems from a study of cytomegalovirus exposure and HLA in healthy donors. Amplification used 60 Vbeta primers and 13 Jbeta primers. TCRdb's copy holds only in-frame clones and misses some; the assay was immunoSEQ multiplex PCR. The sample contains hundreds of thousands of clones, about 88% of which appear only once. The CDR3 runs to 14 residues. V was cut by 1 base and J by 4 bases, with 10 bases left in between. Per the germline V gene, CDR1 is SGHVS and CDR2 is FQNEAQ. About this clone itself: Its antigen remains unidentified.

Findings of the study overall: Among immune exposure information, only CMV serostatus was available. An analysis that came later showed most CMV-associated TCR beta chains appearing HLA-restricted.

The source of this sequence is a girl aged 2 to 9 in good health and CMV-seronegative. The genes are TRBV7-8 and TRBJ1-1; TRBD1 is a possible D gene (6 bases). Sequenced material: PBMCs. CDR3 amino acids: CASSLGGGITEAFF. The CDR3 DNA is TGTGCCAGCAGCTTAGGCGGGGGCATCACTGAAGCTTTCTTT.